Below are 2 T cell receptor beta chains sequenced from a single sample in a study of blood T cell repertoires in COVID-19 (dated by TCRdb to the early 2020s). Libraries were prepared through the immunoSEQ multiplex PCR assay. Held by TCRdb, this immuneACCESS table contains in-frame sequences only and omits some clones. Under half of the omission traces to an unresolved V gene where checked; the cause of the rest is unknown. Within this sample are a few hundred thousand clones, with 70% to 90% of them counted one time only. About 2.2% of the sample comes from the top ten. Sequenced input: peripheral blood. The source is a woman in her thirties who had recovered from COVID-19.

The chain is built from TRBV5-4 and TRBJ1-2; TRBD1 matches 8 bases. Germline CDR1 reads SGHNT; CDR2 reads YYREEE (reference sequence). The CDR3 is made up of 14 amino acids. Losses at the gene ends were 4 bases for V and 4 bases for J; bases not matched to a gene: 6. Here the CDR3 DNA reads TGTGCCAGCAGCCCCCCGGGACAGGCCTATGGCTACACCTTC. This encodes CASSPPGQAYGYTF.

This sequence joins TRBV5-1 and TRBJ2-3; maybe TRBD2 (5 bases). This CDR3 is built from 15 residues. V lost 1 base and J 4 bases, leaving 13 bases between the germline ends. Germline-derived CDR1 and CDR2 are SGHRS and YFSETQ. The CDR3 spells CASSLFSGIADTQYF. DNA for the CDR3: TGCGCCAGCAGCTTGTTTTCGGGGATCGCAGATACGCAGTATTTT.